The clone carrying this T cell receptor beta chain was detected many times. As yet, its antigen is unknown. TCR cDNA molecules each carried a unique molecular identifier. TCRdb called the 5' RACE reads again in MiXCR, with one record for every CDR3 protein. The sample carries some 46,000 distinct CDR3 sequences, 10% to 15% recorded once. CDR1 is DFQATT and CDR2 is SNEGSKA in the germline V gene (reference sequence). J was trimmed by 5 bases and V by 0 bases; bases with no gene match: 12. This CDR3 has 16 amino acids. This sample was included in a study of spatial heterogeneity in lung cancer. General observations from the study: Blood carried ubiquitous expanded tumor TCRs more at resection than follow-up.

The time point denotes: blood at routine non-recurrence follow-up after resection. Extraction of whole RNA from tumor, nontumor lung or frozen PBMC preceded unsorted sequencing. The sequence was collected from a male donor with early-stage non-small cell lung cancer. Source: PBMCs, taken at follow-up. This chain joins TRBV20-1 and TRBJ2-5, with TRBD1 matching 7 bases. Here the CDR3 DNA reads TGCAGTGCTAGAGACCTTCAGGGGGATAGGGTCGAGACCCAGTACTTC. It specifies CSARDLQGDRVETQYF.